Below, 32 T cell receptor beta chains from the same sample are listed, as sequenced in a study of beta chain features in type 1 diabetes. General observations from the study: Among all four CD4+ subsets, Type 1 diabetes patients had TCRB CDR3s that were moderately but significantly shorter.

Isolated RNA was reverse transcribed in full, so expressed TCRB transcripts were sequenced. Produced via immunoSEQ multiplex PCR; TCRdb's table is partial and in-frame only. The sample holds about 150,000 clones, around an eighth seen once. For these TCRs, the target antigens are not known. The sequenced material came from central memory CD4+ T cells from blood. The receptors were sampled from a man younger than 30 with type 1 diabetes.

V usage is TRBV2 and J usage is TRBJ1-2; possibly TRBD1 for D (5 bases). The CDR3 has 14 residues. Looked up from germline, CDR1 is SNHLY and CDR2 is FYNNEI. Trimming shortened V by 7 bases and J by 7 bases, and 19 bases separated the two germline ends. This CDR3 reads CASNGRQPDGGYTF. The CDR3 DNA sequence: TGTGCCAGCAACGGTAGACAGCCTGACGGTGGCTACACCTTC.

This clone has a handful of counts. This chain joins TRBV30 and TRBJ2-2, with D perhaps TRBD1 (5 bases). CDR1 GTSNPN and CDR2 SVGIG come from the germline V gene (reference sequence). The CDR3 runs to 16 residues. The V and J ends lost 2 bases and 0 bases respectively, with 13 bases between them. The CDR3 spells CAWSRQLTSNTGELFF. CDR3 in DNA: TGTGCCTGGAGTCGACAGCTTACTTCGAACACCGGGGAGCTGTTTTTT. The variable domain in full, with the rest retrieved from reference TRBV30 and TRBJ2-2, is SQTIHQWPATLVQPVGSPLSLECTVEGTSNPNLYWYRQAAGRGLQLLFYSVGIGQISSEVPQNLSASRPQDRQFILSSKKLLLSDSGFYLCAWSRQLTSNTGELFFGEGSRLTVL.

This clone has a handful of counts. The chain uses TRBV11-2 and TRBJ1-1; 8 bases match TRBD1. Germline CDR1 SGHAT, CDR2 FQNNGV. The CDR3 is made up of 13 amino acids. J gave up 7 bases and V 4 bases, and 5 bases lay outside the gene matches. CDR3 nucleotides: TGTGCCAGCAGCTCTCAGGGGGCGGGTGAAGCTTTCTTT. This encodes CASSSQGAGEAFF.

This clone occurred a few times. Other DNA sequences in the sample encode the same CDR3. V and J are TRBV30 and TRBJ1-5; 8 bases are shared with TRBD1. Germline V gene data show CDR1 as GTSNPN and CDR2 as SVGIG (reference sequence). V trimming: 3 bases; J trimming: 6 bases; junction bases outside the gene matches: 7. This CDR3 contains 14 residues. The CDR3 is CAWSQGQGGQPQHF. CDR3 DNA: TGTGCCTGGAGCCAAGGACAGGGTGGTCAGCCCCAGCATTTT. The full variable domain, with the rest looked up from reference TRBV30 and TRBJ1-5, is SQTIHQWPATLVQPVGSPLSLECTVEGTSNPNLYWYRQAAGRGLQLLFYSVGIGQISSEVPQNLSASRPQDRQFILSSKKLLLSDSGFYLCAWSQGQGGQPQHFGDGTRLSIL.

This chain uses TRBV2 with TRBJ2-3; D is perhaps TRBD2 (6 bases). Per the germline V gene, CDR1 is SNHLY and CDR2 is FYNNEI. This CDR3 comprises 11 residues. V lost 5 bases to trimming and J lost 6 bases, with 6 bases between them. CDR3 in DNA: TGTGCCAGCAGTAGCGGGGATACGCAGTATTTT. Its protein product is CASSSGDTQYF.

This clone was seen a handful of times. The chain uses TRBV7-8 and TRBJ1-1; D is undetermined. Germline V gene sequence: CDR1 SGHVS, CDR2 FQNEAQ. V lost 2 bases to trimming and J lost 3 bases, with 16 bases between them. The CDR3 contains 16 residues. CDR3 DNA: TGTGCCAGCAGCTTACGTCCTCTAATGGGCGACACTGAAGCTTTCTTT. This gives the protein CASSLRPLMGDTEAFF.

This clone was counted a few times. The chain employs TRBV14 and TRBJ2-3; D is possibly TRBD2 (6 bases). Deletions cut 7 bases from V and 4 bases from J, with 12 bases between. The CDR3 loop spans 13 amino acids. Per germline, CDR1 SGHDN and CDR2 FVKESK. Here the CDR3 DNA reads TGTGCCAGCACCCGGACTATGGCAGATACGCAGTATTTT. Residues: CASTRTMADTQYF.

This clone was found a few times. The CDR3 DNA reads TGTGCCAGCAGCTTAGCTGGGGGGGCCGGTCTAGTATCCTACAATGAGCAGTTCTTC. Translated, it gives CASSLAGGAGLVSYNEQFF. V usage is TRBV7-6 and J usage is TRBJ2-1; TRBD2 might be the D (7 bases). Looked up from germline, CDR1 is SGHVS and CDR2 is FNYEAQ. V was trimmed by 0 bases and J by 1 base, leaving 19 bases between them. The CDR3 contains 19 residues.

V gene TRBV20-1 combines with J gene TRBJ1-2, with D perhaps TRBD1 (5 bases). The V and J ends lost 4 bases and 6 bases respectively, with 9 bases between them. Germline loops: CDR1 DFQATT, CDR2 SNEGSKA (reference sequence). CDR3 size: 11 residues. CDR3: CSATSGNGYTF. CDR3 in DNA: TGCAGTGCTACTTCAGGGAATGGCTACACCTTC.

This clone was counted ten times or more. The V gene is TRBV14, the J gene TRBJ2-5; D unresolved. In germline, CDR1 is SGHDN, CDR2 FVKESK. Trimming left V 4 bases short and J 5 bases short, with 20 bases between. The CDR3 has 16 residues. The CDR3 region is CASSPASVYSWETQYF. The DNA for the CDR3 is TGTGCCAGCAGCCCTGCGTCGGTTTACTCCTGGGAGACCCAGTACTTC.

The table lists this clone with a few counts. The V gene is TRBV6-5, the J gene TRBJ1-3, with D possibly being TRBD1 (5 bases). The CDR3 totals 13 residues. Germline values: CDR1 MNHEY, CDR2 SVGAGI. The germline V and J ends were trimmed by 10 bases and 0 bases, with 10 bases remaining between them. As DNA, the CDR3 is TGTGCCACCCGACAGAGCTCTGGAAACACCATATATTTT. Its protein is CATRQSSGNTIYF.

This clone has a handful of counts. CDR3 coding DNA: TGTGCCATCAGTGAGTCGAAAGGGAGCAATCAGCCCCAGCATTTT. This codes for CAISESKGSNQPQHF. V gene TRBV10-3 combines with J gene TRBJ1-5; D not certain. Germline CDR1 ENHRY, CDR2 SYGVKD. V gave up 0 bases and J gave up 1 base, with 7 bases separating them. The CDR3 runs 15 residues.

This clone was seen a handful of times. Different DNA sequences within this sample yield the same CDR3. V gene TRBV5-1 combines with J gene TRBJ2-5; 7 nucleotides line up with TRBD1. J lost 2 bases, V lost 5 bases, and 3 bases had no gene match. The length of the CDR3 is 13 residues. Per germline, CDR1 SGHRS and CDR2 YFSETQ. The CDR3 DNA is TGCGCCAGCAGTCTACAGGGGCAAGAGACCCAGTACTTC. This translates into CASSLQGQETQYF.

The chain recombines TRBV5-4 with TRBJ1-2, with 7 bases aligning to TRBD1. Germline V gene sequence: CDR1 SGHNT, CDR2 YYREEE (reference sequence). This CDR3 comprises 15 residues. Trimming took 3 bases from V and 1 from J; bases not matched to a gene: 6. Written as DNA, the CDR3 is TGTGCCAGCAGCTCTAAGACAGGGTTTAACTATGGCTACACCTTC. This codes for CASSSKTGFNYGYTF.

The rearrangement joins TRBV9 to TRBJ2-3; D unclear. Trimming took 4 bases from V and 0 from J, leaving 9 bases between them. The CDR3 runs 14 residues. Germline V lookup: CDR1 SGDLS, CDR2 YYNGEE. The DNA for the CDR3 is TGTGCCAGCAGCATGTCTCAAAGCACAGATACGCAGTATTTT. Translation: CASSMSQSTDTQYF.

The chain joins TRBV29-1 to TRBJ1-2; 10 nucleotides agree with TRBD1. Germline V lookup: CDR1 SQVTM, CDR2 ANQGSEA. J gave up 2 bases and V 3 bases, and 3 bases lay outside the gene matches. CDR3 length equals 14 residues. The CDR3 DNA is TGCAGCGTTGAGGGGACAGGGGACAACTATGGCTACACCTTC. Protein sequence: CSVEGTGDNYGYTF.

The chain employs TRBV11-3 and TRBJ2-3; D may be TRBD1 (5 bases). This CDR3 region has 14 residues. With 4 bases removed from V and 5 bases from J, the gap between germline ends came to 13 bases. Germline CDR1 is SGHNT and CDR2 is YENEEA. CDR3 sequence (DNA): TGTGCCAGCAGCTCGATGCAGGGTCGAGATACGCAGTATTTT. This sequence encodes CASSSMQGRDTQYF. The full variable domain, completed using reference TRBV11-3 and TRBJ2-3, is EAGVVQSPRYKIIEKKQPVAFWCNPISGHNTLYWYLQNLGQGPELLIRYENEEAVDDSQLPKDRFSAERLKGVDSTLKIQPAELGDSAVYLCASSSMQGRDTQYFGPGTRLTVL.

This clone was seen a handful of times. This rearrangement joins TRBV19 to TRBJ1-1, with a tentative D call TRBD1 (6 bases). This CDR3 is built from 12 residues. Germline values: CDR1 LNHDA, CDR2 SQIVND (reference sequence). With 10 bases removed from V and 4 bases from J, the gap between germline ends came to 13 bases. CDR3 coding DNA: TGTGCCACCAGTACAGGGCCCACTGAAGCTTTCTTT. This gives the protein CATSTGPTEAFF.

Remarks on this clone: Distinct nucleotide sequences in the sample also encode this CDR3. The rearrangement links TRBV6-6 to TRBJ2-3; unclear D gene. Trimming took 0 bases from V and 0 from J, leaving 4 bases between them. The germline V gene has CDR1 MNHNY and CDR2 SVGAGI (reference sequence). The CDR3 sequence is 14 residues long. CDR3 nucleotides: TGTGCCAGCAGTTACTCCCTTAGCACAGATACGCAGTATTTT. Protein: CASSYSLSTDTQYF.

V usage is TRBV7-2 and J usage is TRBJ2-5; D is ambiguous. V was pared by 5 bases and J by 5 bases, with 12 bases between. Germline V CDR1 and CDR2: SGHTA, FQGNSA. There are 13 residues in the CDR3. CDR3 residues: CASSPRPRETQYF. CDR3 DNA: TGTGCCAGCAGCCCTCGACCCAGGGAGACCCAGTACTTC.

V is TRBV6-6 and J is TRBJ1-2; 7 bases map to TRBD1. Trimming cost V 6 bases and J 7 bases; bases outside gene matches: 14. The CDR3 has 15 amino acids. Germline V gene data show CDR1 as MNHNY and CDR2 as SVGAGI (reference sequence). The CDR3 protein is CASRRDRAADLGYTF. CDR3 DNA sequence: TGTGCCAGCAGGCGAGACAGGGCAGCAGATCTTGGCTACACCTTC.

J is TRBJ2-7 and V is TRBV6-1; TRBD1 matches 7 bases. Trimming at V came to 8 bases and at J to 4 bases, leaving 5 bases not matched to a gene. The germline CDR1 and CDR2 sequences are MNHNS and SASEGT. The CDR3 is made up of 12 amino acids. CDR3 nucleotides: TGTGCCAGCCTAGGGGACAGATACGAGCAGTACTTC. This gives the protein CASLGDRYEQYF.

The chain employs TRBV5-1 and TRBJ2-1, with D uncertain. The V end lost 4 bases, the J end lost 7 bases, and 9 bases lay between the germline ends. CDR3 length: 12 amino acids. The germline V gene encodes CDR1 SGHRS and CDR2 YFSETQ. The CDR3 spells CASSLEANEQFF. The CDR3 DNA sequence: TGCGCCAGCAGCCTAGAAGCGAATGAGCAGTTCTTC.

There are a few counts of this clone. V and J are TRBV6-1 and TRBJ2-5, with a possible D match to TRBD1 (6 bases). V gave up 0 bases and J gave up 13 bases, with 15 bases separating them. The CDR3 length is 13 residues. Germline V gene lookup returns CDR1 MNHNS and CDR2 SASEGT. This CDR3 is CASSEAPRTESYF. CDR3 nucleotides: TGTGCCAGCAGTGAAGCGCCCAGGACAGAATCGTACTTC.

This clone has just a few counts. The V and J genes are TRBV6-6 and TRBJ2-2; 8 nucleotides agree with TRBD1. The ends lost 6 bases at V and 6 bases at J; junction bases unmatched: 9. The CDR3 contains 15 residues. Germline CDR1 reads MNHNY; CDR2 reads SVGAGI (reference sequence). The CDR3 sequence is CASRSGQGISGELFF. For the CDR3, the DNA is TGTGCCAGCAGAAGTGGACAGGGTATTTCCGGGGAGCTGTTTTTT.

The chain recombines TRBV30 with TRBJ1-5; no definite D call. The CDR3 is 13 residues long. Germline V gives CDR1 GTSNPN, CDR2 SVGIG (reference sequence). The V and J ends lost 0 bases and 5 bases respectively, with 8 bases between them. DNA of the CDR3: TGTGCCTGGAGTGTACACAGAGATCAGCCCCAGCATTTT. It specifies CAWSVHRDQPQHF.

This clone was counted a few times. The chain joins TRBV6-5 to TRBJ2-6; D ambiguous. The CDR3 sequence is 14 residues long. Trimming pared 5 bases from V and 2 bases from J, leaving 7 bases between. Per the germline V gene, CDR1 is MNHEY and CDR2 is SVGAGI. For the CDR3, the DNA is TGTGCCAGCAGTCAGACAACTGGGGCCAACGTCCTGACTTTC. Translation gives CASSQTTGANVLTF.

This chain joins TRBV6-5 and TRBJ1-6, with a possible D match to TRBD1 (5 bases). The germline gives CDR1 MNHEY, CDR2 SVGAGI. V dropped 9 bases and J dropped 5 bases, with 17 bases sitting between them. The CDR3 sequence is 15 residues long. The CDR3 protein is CASRGPGPNNSPLHF. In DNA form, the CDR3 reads TGTGCCAGTAGAGGGCCGGGACCAAATAATTCACCCCTCCACTTT.

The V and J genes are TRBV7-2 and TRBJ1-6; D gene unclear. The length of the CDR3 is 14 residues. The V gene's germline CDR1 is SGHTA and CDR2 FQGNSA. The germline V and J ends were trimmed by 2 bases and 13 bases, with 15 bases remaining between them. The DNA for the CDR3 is TGTGCCAGCAGCTTATTGCGGTCCGTGGAGCCCCTCCACTTT. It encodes CASSLLRSVEPLHF. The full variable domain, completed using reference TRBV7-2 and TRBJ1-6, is GAGVSQSPSNKVTEKGKDVELRCDPISGHTALYWYRQSLGQGLEFLIYFQGNSAPDKSGLPSDRFSAERTGGSVSTLTIQRTQQEDSAVYLCASSLLRSVEPLHFGNGTRLTVT.

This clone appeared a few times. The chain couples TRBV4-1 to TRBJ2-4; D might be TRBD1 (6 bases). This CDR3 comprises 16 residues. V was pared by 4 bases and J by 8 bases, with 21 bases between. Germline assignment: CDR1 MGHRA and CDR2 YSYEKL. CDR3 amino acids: CASSLNPAGVGDIQYF. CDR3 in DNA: TGCGCCAGCAGCCTAAACCCGGCAGGGGTCGGGGACATTCAGTACTTC.

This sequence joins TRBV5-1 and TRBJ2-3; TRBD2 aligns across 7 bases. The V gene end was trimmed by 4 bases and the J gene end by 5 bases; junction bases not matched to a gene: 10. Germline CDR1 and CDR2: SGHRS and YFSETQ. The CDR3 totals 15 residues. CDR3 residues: CASSPGRAGLDTQYF. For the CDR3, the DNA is TGCGCCAGCAGCCCCGGCCGAGCGGGGCTAGATACGCAGTATTTT.

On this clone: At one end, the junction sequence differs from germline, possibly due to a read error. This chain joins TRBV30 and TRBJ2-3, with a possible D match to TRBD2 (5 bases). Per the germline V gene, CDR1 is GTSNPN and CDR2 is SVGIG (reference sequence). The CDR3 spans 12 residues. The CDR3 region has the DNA TGTGCCTGGAGCCGGGAAGGGCTCCGCACGGATTTT. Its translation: CAWSREGLRTDF.